This T cell receptor (beta chain) was recovered during a study of cytomegalovirus exposure and HLA in healthy donors. The germline V gene encodes CDR1 MGHRA and CDR2 YSYEKL. V lost 0 bases to trimming and J lost 0 bases, with 6 bases between them. The CDR3 extends over 15 amino acids. The PCR ran on 60 Vbeta and 13 Jbeta primers. Generated by immunoSEQ multiplex PCR, the TCRdb table keeps only in-frame clones and is missing some. The table lists 120,000 or so clones, around two thirds of them singletons, with nearly 8.5% in the top ten. This clone was counted only a few times. Material for sequencing was PBMCs. This TCR was recovered from a woman aged 35 to 49 in good health and CMV-seropositive. This rearrangement joins TRBV4-1 to TRBJ1-5; D not certain. This chain's CDR3 is CASSQDPYSNQPQHF. The CDR3 nucleotides are TGCGCCAGCAGCCAAGACCCTTATAGCAATCAGCCCCAGCATTTT.